The 5 T cell receptor beta chains listed next were all sequenced from one sample in a study of cytotoxic CD8 clonotypes in ibrutinib-treated CLL. Some clones are missing from TCRdb's copy, which holds only in-frame ones; the method was immunoSEQ multiplex PCR. Among fewer than 35,000 clones listed, around 63% were seen once. This material consisted of PBMCs, taken after 24 months of ibrutinib treatment. These receptors were taken from a human donor with chronic lymphocytic leukemia.

As regards this clone: A junction boundary mismatches the germline segment, possibly from a read error. This chain uses TRBV28 with TRBJ1-2, with unresolved D. Germline CDR1 reads MDHEN; CDR2 reads SYDVKM. The CDR3 contains 11 residues. The CDR3 DNA is TGTGCCAGCAGTTCCATCTATGACTACACCTTC. It codes for CASSSIYDYTF.

The CDR3 loop is CAWVGSGTGYTF. DNA of the CDR3: TGTGCCTGGGTGGGGTCAGGGACTGGCTACACCTTC. The chain links TRBV30 to TRBJ1-2, with D maybe TRBD1 (5 bases). V dropped 5 bases and J dropped 7 bases, with 14 bases sitting between them. The CDR3 sequence is 12 residues long. Germline CDR1 and CDR2: GTSNPN and SVGIG (reference sequence).

The chain has TRBV7-3 and TRBJ2-5; 7 nucleotides match TRBD1. Germline V gene lookup returns CDR1 SGHTA and CDR2 FQGTGA. CDR3 length: 14 residues. V lost 4 bases and J lost 7; bases outside the gene matches: 9. The CDR3 nucleotides are TGTGCCAGCAGCTGGGGAACAGGGGCCCCGACCCAGTACTTC. This translates into CASSWGTGAPTQYF.

This clone was observed a few times. The gene calls are TRBV6-5 and TRBJ1-5; 9 bases are shared with TRBD1. V lost 7 bases, J lost 5 bases, and 6 bases stayed unmatched. The V gene's germline CDR1 is MNHEY and CDR2 SVGAGI. CDR3 length equals 14 residues. DNA of the CDR3: TGTGCCAGCAATTCTGGACAGGGGTATCAGCCCCAGCATTTT. Translated, it gives CASNSGQGYQPQHF.

The chain links TRBV19 to TRBJ2-5, with D possibly being TRBD1 (5 bases). The J call may be in error: the DNA end matches TRBJ2-7 better. CDR1 is LNHDA and CDR2 is SQIVND in the germline V gene (reference sequence). This CDR3 region has 13 residues. CDR3 DNA sequence: TGTGCCAGTAGTATGGTTAGGGGCTACGAGCAGTACTTC. It is translated as CASSMVRGYEQYF.